This TCR beta chain originates from a study of control samples from healthy donors and cancer patients. Unmatched junction bases numbered 6, after V lost 0 bases and J lost 9 bases. Per germline, CDR1 SNHLY and CDR2 FYNNEI. This CDR3 has 16 residues. Produced via immunoSEQ multiplex PCR; TCRdb's table is partial and in-frame only. The data show fewer than 250,000 clones, roughly nine tenths seen once. This receptor was obtained from a man aged 25 to 40 in good health. The sequencing sample was made of blood. The chain uses TRBV2 and TRBJ2-1, with 12 bases matching TRBD2. The CDR3 sequence is CASSEASLAGGGEQFF. CDR3 DNA sequence: TGTGCCAGCAGTGAAGCGTCCCTAGCGGGGGGGGGTGAGCAGTTCTTC.